The clone carrying this T cell receptor beta chain was seen a few times. This sample is part of a study of cytomegalovirus exposure and HLA in healthy donors. This PCR relied on a set of 60 Vbeta primers and 13 Jbeta primers. Sequenced by immunoSEQ multiplex PCR; TCRdb stores in-frame clones only, minus some. The sample lists about 96,000 clones, approximately 74% occurring once. V gave up 4 bases and J gave up 0 bases, with 12 bases separating them. The germline gives CDR1 MGHRA, CDR2 YSYEKL. The CDR3 is made up of 15 amino acids. The clonotype comes from a female donor in good health and CMV-seropositive. Sequencing was done on a sample of PBMCs. The chain uses TRBV4-1 and TRBJ1-1; possible D gene TRBD1, 5 bases. The CDR3 region is CASSRAGGVNTEAFF. CDR3 in DNA: TGCGCCAGCAGCCGGGCGGGGGGGGTGAACACTGAAGCTTTCTTT.